The entry below gives a single T cell receptor (beta chain) sequence along with its context. The antigen is undetermined. TCRdb ran MiXCR on the reads and lists one entry per CDR3 protein. The sample carries roughly 920,000 distinct CDR3 sequences, approximately 32% recorded once. The CDR3 totals 16 residues. V lost 6 bases and J lost 0, with 17 bases in between. The record originates from a study of T cell repertoires in cytomegalovirus infection. About the study: Public TCR beta signature analysis indicated the presence of both CMV infection and matching HLA type. Study-level results: CMV-specific HLA-C-restricted TCR beta clonotypes dominated the ex vivo response. CMV carriers having the relevant HLA were flagged by cumulative public TCR beta family frequency.

The genes are TRBV12-3 or TRBV12-4 and TRBJ1-1; D remains ambiguous. The sequence was collected from a human donor in good health (CMV status not recorded). Some clones in this sample may be carry-over from other donors' samples. Sequenced here: cultured CD8+ T cells from PBMCs, sampled from culture after CMV antigen stimulation. The DNA for the CDR3 is TGTGCCAGCAGCCGACCGACCGGACTTTTGAACACTGAAGCTTTCTTT. This sequence encodes CASSRPTGLLNTEAFF.